The 18 T cell receptor beta chains below were found in one sample sequenced in a study of shared clonotypes between healthy human individuals. Produced via immunoSEQ multiplex PCR; TCRdb's table is partial and in-frame only. This table has over a million clones, roughly 95% appearing once. Material: naive CD4+ T cells sorted from blood. As to subset: CD45RA+ positively selected. The receptors shown here come from a man aged 25 to 40 in good health.

CDR3 coding DNA: TGTGCTAGTCTAGGACAGGGTCCTAATGAGCAGTTCTTC. Its protein is CASLGQGPNEQFF. The rearrangement joins TRBV12-5 to TRBJ2-1, with 8 nucleotides matching TRBD1. The CDR3 runs 13 residues. Trimming cost V 8 bases and J 7 bases; bases outside gene matches: 7. CDR1 and CDR2 from the germline V gene are LGHNT and FRNRAP.

This chain connects TRBV7-2 to TRBJ2-7, with no clear D. Trimming stripped 0 bases from V and 1 base from J, with 16 bases between. The CDR3 runs 17 residues. CDR1 and CDR2 from the germline V gene are SGHTA and FQGNSA. The CDR3 DNA is TGTGCCAGCAGCTTAGCGGGCTTCCGCAGTTGGTCCTACGAGCAGTACTTC. Protein sequence: CASSLAGFRSWSYEQYF.

A few counts support this clone. The J gene is TRBJ2-1, the V gene TRBV6-5; D is undetermined. V was shortened by 2 bases and J by 6 bases, with 5 bases between the two germline ends. Looked up from germline, CDR1 is MNHEY and CDR2 is SVGAGI. This CDR3 region has 12 residues. CDR3 nucleotide sequence: TGTGCCAGCAGTTACCCGGGCAATGAGCAGTTCTTC. It is translated as CASSYPGNEQFF.

The rearrangement joins TRBV7-6 to TRBJ2-1, with 12 bases that match TRBD2. The V segment lost 4 bases and the J segment 7 bases; nucleotides outside the gene matches: 17. This CDR3 is 19 amino acids long. Germline loops: CDR1 SGHVS, CDR2 FNYEAQ. CDR3 amino acids: CASSSLGTSGPRGDNEQFF. The CDR3 nucleotides are TGTGCCAGCAGCTCCTTAGGGACTAGCGGGCCGAGGGGAGATAATGAGCAGTTCTTC.

The rearrangement links TRBV10-3 to TRBJ2-2, with 11 bases aligning to TRBD2. The CDR3 runs 14 residues. Germline V gives CDR1 ENHRY, CDR2 SYGVKD. With 9 bases clipped from V and 2 bases from J, the junction kept 2 bases outside the gene matches. The CDR3 is CAMTSGENTGELFF. CDR3 nucleotides: TGTGCCATGACTAGCGGGGAAAACACCGGGGAGCTGTTTTTT.

The chain combines TRBV5-4 with TRBJ2-1; 9 bases line up with TRBD2. The germline CDR1 and CDR2 sequences are SGHNT and YYREEE (reference sequence). Trimming cost V 1 base and J 7 bases; bases outside gene matches: 3. This CDR3 is built from 14 residues. The CDR3 sequence: CASSLPSGNNEQFF. DNA for the CDR3: TGTGCCAGCAGCTTGCCTAGCGGGAATAATGAGCAGTTCTTC.

In this sample, this clone turned up once. The chain employs TRBV5-1 and TRBJ2-3, with D unclear. V was clipped by 0 bases and J by 3 bases, with 14 bases between them. This CDR3 contains 16 residues. CDR1 and CDR2 from the germline V gene are SGHRS and YFSETQ. This chain's CDR3 is CASSLGWESGTDTQYF. The CDR3 DNA is TGCGCCAGCAGCTTGGGATGGGAATCTGGAACAGATACGCAGTATTTT.

The V and J genes are TRBV30 and TRBJ2-7; D is unresolved. V was clipped by 2 bases and J by 6 bases, with 11 bases between them. The CDR3 has 12 residues. Germline V CDR1 and CDR2: GTSNPN, SVGIG (reference sequence). DNA of the CDR3: TGTGCCTGGAGTCCTATGAGTGGCGAGCAGTACTTC. Residues: CAWSPMSGEQYF.

On this clone itself: Sequence at one end of the junction differs from germline and may be a read error. V is TRBV10-2 and J is TRBJ2-7; 7 bases map to TRBD2. CDR1 is WSHSY, CDR2 SAAADI, per germline. The CDR3 consists of 12 residues. CDR3 nucleotides: TGCGCCAGCAGTGATCACGGGAGGCCCCTGCACTTC. Protein: CASSDHGRPLHF.

The count of this clone is one. The rearrangement joins TRBV19 to TRBJ2-5; D is uncertain. This CDR3 has 14 amino acids. Germline V lookup: CDR1 LNHDA, CDR2 SQIVND (reference sequence). V dropped 1 base and J dropped 5 bases, with 11 bases sitting between them. The CDR3 is CASSIGTLPETQYF. CDR3 bases: TGTGCCAGTAGTATAGGGACGTTGCCGGAGACCCAGTACTTC.

The CDR3 nucleotides read TGTGCCAGCAGTTACTCAGAGGTCTCTGGGGCCAACGTCCTGACTTTC. As protein: CASSYSEVSGANVLTF. The chain combines TRBV6-5 with TRBJ2-6; D gene ambiguous. CDR3 length equals 16 residues. The germline V gene encodes CDR1 MNHEY and CDR2 SVGAGI. Trimming pared 0 bases from V and 0 bases from J, leaving 6 bases between.

V and J are TRBV29-1 and TRBJ2-3, with D possibly matching TRBD1 (5 bases). CDR1 and CDR2 from the germline V gene are SQVTM and ANQGSEA. V dropped 4 bases and J dropped 0 bases, with 11 bases sitting between them. This CDR3 has 14 residues. For the CDR3, the DNA is TGCAGCGTTGCCCTCAGGGCTAGCACAGATACGCAGTATTTT. Encoded protein: CSVALRASTDTQYF.

The chain joins TRBV27 to TRBJ1-2; D is possibly TRBD1 (5 bases). V lost 6 bases and J lost 1, with 15 bases in between. The CDR3 is 15 residues long. Germline V lookup: CDR1 MNHEY, CDR2 SMNVEV (reference sequence). The CDR3 loop reads CASRVQGGGNYGYTF. In DNA form, the CDR3 reads TGTGCCAGCAGGGTCCAGGGTGGGGGTAACTATGGCTACACCTTC.

The V and J genes are TRBV29-1 and TRBJ1-2, with 7 nucleotides matching TRBD1. The V gene end was trimmed by 6 bases and the J gene end by 5 bases; junction bases not matched to a gene: 18. Germline-derived CDR1 and CDR2 are SQVTM and ANQGSEA. The CDR3 loop spans 16 amino acids. CDR3 protein: CSVTTGVITREYGYTF. In DNA, the CDR3 is TGCAGCGTAACAACAGGGGTAATTACTCGGGAATATGGCTACACCTTC. Together with reference TRBV29-1 and TRBJ1-2, the CDR3 gives the full variable domain: SAVISQKPSRDICQRGTSLTIQCQVDSQVTMMFWYRQQPGQSLTLIATANQGSEATYESGFVIDKFPISRPNLTFSTLTVSNMSPEDSSIYLCSVTTGVITREYGYTFGSGTRLTVV.

V and J are TRBV29-1 and TRBJ1-2; D ambiguous. This CDR3 comprises 12 residues. Trimming removed 7 bases from V and 7 bases from J, with 16 bases in between. The germline gives CDR1 SQVTM, CDR2 ANQGSEA. DNA for the CDR3: TGCAGCGCGGTCGGAAGCATCGGTGGCTACACCTTC. This gives the protein CSAVGSIGGYTF.

The V gene is TRBV10-3, the J gene TRBJ2-3; TRBD1 agrees at 9 bases. The J segment lost 7 bases and the V segment lost 3 bases, leaving 17 bases of the junction unmatched. This CDR3 spans 18 amino acids. Per the germline V gene, CDR1 is ENHRY and CDR2 is SYGVKD. CDR3: CAISDSPLAGQGQNTQYF. CDR3 DNA sequence: TGTGCCATCAGTGATTCCCCTCTGGCGGGACAGGGTCAAAATACGCAGTATTTT.

The CDR3 protein is CASSESTTITVGEAFF. CDR3 coding DNA: TGTGCCAGCAGTGAAAGTACCACTATTACGGTTGGTGAAGCTTTCTTT. This chain connects TRBV6-1 to TRBJ1-1; D uncertain. The CDR3 runs to 16 residues. With 2 bases removed from V and 7 bases from J, the gap between germline ends came to 20 bases. Germline V CDR1 and CDR2: MNHNS, SASEGT.

This sequence joins TRBV5-4 and TRBJ2-2; 9 nucleotides agree with TRBD1. The CDR3 length is 16 residues. Germline V gene sequence: CDR1 SGHNT, CDR2 YYREEE (reference sequence). V lost 1 base, J lost 6 bases, and 7 bases stayed unmatched. CDR3 residues: CASSLFVDRGAGELFF. The DNA of the CDR3 is TGTGCCAGCAGCTTGTTCGTGGACAGGGGCGCCGGGGAGCTGTTTTTT.